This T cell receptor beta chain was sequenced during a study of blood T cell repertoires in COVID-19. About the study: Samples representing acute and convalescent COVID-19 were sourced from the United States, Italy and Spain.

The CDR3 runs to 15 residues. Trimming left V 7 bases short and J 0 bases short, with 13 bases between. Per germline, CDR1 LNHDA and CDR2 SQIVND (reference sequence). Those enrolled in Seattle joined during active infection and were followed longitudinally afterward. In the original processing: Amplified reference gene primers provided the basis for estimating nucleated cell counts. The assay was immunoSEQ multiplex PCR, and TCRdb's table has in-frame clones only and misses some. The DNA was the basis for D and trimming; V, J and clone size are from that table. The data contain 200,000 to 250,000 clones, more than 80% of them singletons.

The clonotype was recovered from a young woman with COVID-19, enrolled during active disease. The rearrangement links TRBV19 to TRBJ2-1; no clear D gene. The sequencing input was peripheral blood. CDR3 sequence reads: CASKIDTHSYNEQFF. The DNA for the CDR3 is TGTGCCAGTAAGATCGACACCCACTCCTACAATGAGCAGTTCTTC. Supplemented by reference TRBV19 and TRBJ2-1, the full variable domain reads DGGITQSPKYLFRKEGQNVTLSCEQNLNHDAMYWYRQDPGQGLRLIYYSQIVNDFQKGDIAEGYSVSREKKESFPLTVTSAQKNPTAFYLCASKIDTHSYNEQFFGPGTRLTVL.